This TCR beta chain is drawn from a study of response to subunit inactivated influenza vaccine. Study findings and constraints: After each seasonal influenza vaccination, few new T cells are recruited, the authors suggested.

TCRdb re-analysed the RT-PCR reads in MiXCR, keeping a single row per CDR3 protein. The sample holds 630,000 or so distinct CDR3 sequences; roughly 14% are singletons and the top ten take approximately 10%. Germline values: CDR1 SNHLY, CDR2 FYNNEI. The CDR3 totals 14 residues. With V trimmed by 3 bases and J by 5 bases, 3 bases remained unmatched. As concerns this clonotype: Its antigen is not identified.

The J gene is TRBJ1-5, the V gene TRBV2; TRBD1 agrees at 8 bases. This TCR came from a man over 45 who received an inactivated influenza vaccine. The sequencing used PBMCs from blood, collected roughly 12 days after vaccination. CDR3 region: CASSDRGLDQPQHF. The CDR3 region has the DNA TGTGCCAGCAGTGACAGGGGGCTAGATCAGCCCCAGCATTTT.